A single sample gave rise to the 12 T cell receptor beta chains below, sequenced in a study of response to subunit inactivated influenza vaccine. Via MiXCR, TCRdb re-called the RT-PCR reads, giving one row per CDR3 protein. The profile covers fewer than 750,000 distinct CDR3 sequences, with 14% appearing a single time and around 10% taken by the ten largest. This specimen was PBMCs from blood, taken 12 days after vaccination. The source is a man aged 50-59 years who received an inactivated influenza vaccine.

The chain is built from TRBV3-1 and TRBJ2-7, with 10 positions matching TRBD2. The V segment lost 0 bases and the J segment 6 bases; nucleotides outside the gene matches: 5. The CDR3 has 15 residues. CDR1 is LGHDT and CDR2 is YNNKEL in the germline V gene (reference sequence). CDR3 protein: CASSQETTSGSEQYF. In DNA form, the CDR3 reads TGTGCCAGCAGCCAAGAGACGACTAGCGGGTCCGAGCAGTACTTC.

This chain uses TRBV20-1 with TRBJ1-1; no clear D gene. V lost 1 base and J 1 base, leaving 10 bases between the germline ends. Germline lookup yields CDR1 DFQATT and CDR2 SNEGSKA (reference sequence). CDR3 length: 14 amino acids. The CDR3 loop is CSARGGSGNTEAFF. In DNA form, the CDR3 reads TGCAGTGCTAGAGGTGGGTCGGGGAACACTGAAGCTTTCTTT.

V is TRBV5-1 and J is TRBJ2-1; no definite D call. Germline loops: CDR1 SGHRS, CDR2 YFSETQ. The CDR3 contains 14 residues. V was cut by 4 bases and J by 6 bases, with 14 bases left in between. The CDR3 here is CASSESVQFNEQFF. CDR3 nucleotide sequence: TGCGCCAGCAGCGAGTCGGTTCAGTTCAATGAGCAGTTCTTC.

The V and J genes are TRBV4-3 and TRBJ2-1, with D maybe TRBD2 (6 bases). V dropped 4 bases and J dropped 10 bases, with 14 bases sitting between them. CDR3 length: 13 residues. Germline V gene sequence: CDR1 LGHNA, CDR2 YSLEER. The CDR3 is CASSRGTPEEQFF. DNA of the CDR3: TGCGCCAGCAGCCGGGGGACTCCAGAGGAGCAGTTCTTC.

This clonotype was detected ten times or more. The chain recombines TRBV12-3 or TRBV12-4 with TRBJ2-1; D possibly corresponds to TRBD2 (6 bases). CDR3 length equals 16 residues. V shed 6 bases and J shed 7 bases, with 22 bases lying between them. The CDR3 nucleotides are TGTGCCAGCAGGCAAGCCCGACTAGGAAGTAGTAATGAGCAGTTCTTC. Translated: CASRQARLGSSNEQFF.

This chain uses TRBV7-9 with TRBJ1-1; D not resolved. This CDR3 comprises 14 residues. Per the germline V gene, CDR1 is SEHNR and CDR2 is FQNEAQ (reference sequence). The V end lost 0 bases, the J end lost 6 bases, and 11 bases lay between the germline ends. Written as DNA, the CDR3 is TGTGCCAGCAGCTTAGCTTTGAGATGGGCTGAAGCTTTCTTT. Translating it yields CASSLALRWAEAFF.

V and J are TRBV3-1 and TRBJ2-1; a weak D match, TRBD2 (6 bases). The CDR3 runs to 15 residues. CDR1 and CDR2 (germline): LGHDT, YNNKEL (reference sequence). V was shortened by 4 bases and J by 4 bases, with 14 bases between the two germline ends. CDR3 loop: CASSRGTSKYNEQFF. DNA for the CDR3: TGTGCCAGCAGCCGCGGGACTTCGAAATACAATGAGCAGTTCTTC.

This chain links TRBV27 with TRBJ2-6; no firm D call. CDR3 size: 15 residues. Germline V CDR1 and CDR2: MNHEY, SMNVEV (reference sequence). Trimming shortened V by 1 base and J by 4 bases, and 8 bases separated the two germline ends. The CDR3 here is CASSLLVAGANVLTF. CDR3 in DNA: TGTGCCAGCAGTTTATTGGTTGCCGGGGCCAACGTCCTGACTTTC.

This clonotype occurred many times. V gene TRBV20-1 combines with J gene TRBJ2-5, with 11 positions matching TRBD2. Trimming cost V 5 bases and J 1 base; bases outside gene matches: 3. Germline V gives CDR1 DFQATT, CDR2 SNEGSKA (reference sequence). The length of the CDR3 is 14 residues. The CDR3 region has the DNA TGCAGTGCTGCGGGACTAGCGGCCCAAGAGACCCAGTACTTC. Protein: CSAAGLAAQETQYF.

This clonotype was counted a few times. CDR3 sequence reads: CASSSELASGANVLTF. CDR3 coding DNA: TGTGCCAGCAGCTCGGAGCTGGCCTCTGGGGCCAACGTCCTGACTTTC. The chain joins TRBV5-5 to TRBJ2-6; D not certain. The V end was cut by 3 bases, the J end by 0 bases, with 10 bases between. The CDR3 sequence is 16 residues long. CDR1 is SGHKS and CDR2 is YYEKEE in the germline V gene (reference sequence).

At least ten counts were recorded for this clonotype. The gene calls are TRBV29-1 and TRBJ2-2; 11 positions match TRBD2. J lost 8 bases, V lost 6 bases, and 8 bases had no gene match. The CDR3 consists of 14 residues. Germline V lookup: CDR1 SQVTM, CDR2 ANQGSEA. This chain's CDR3 is CSVVTSGVQGELFF. CDR3 bases: TGCAGCGTGGTGACTAGCGGGGTACAGGGGGAGCTGTTTTTT.

This clonotype was counted between two and nine times. This chain links TRBV9 with TRBJ2-1; 11 nucleotides match TRBD2. Germline V lookup: CDR1 SGDLS, CDR2 YYNGEE. This CDR3 contains 12 residues. With V trimmed by 3 bases and J by 12 bases, 2 bases remained unmatched. CDR3 protein: CASSATSGGQFF. The CDR3 DNA sequence: TGTGCCAGCAGCGCCACTAGCGGGGGGCAGTTCTTC.